This record looks at one T cell receptor (beta chain) sequence and its context. This record comes from a study of blood T cell repertoires in COVID-19. Overall study: The analysed material was cDNA or gDNA that came from T cells, B-cell-depleted T cells, or PBMCs.

Repertoires were generated with immunoSEQ multiplex PCR, while TCRdb's copy carries only in-frame clones and drops some. Of a few hundred thousand clones in the sample, about 88% are singletons; the top ten hold approximately 0.89%. Germline V gene lookup returns CDR1 SGHAT and CDR2 FQDESV (reference sequence). The CDR3 is 13 residues long. V shed 4 bases and J 5 bases; nucleotides not matched to a gene: 4. The chain couples TRBV11-1 to TRBJ2-7, with 8 bases aligning to TRBD2. This TCR was sampled from a middle-aged man with acute or convalescent COVID-19. The sequencing input was peripheral blood. CDR3 loop: CASSSGGAHEQYF. DNA for the CDR3: TGTGCCAGCAGCTCCGGGGGGGCACACGAGCAGTACTTC.